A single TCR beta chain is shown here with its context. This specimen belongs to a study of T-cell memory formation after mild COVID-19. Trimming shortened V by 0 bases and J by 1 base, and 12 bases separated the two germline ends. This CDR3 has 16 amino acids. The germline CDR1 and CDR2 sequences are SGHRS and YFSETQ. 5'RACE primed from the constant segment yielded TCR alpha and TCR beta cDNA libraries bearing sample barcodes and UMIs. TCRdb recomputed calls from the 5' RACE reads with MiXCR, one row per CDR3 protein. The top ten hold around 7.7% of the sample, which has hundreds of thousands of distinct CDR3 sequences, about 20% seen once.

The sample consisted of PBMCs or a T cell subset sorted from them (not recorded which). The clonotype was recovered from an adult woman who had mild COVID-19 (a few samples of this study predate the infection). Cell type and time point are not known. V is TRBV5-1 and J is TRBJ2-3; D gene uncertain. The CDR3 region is CASSLEAVRRTDTQYF. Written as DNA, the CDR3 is TGCGCCAGCAGCTTGGAAGCTGTACGCCGCACAGATACGCAGTATTTT.